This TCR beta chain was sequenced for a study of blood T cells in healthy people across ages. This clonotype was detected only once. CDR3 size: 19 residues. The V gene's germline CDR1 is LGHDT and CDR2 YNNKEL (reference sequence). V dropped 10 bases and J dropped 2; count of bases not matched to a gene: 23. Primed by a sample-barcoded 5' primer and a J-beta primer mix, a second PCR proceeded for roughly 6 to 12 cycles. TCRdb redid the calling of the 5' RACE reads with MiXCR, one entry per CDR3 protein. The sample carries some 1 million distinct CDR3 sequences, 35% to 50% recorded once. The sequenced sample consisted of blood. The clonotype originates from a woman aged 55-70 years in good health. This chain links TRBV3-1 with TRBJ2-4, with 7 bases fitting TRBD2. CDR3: CAIPMGERDFLVPKNIQYF. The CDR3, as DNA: TGTGCCATCCCGATGGGGGAGCGGGACTTTCTGGTGCCCAAAAACATTCAGTACTTC.